Following are 10 T cell receptor beta chains from one sample sequenced in a study of CD8 T cells in ankylosing spondylitis (TCRdb year 2017). No antigen has been identified for these receptors. Study-level results and caveats: A TCR beta motif of eight highly homologous amino acid variants appeared characteristic of blood from ankylosing spondylitis patients.

The protocol used for the library was 5' RACE. TCRdb records Illumina HiSeq 2500 as the sequencer. TCRdb took the public reads, trimmed them with fastp at Q25, ran MiXCR for clone calling and kept in-frame beta chains. A single entry per CDR3 protein holds the most common genes and DNA from its merged rows. The sample records under 250,000 distinct CDR3 sequences, just under 7.5% of which are singletons. The ten largest account for 12% to 15% of the sample. The sample consisted of blood, either unsorted or a sorted T cell fraction (not recorded which). These receptor sequences come from a male donor with ankylosing spondylitis.

This clonotype has a count of ten or more. The gene calls are TRBV30 and TRBJ2-3; TRBD1 matches 8 bases. CDR1 is GTSNPN, CDR2 SVGIG, per germline (reference sequence). V lost 4 bases and J lost 6; bases outside the gene matches: 6. The CDR3 is 13 amino acids. CDR3 nucleotide sequence: TGTGCCTGGACAGGGGGCTGGACGGATACGCAGTATTTT. It specifies CAWTGGWTDTQYF.

This clonotype was recorded a few times. CDR3 region: CASSLVLAGANEQFF. CDR3 bases: TGTGCCAGCAGCTTAGTACTAGCGGGAGCCAATGAGCAGTTCTTC. V usage is TRBV11-1 and J usage is TRBJ2-1; TRBD2 aligns across 11 bases. Germline CDR1 reads SGHAT; CDR2 reads FQDESV (reference sequence). Losses at the gene ends were 1 base for V and 6 bases for J; bases not matched to a gene: 2. The CDR3 has 15 residues.

This clonotype was observed many times. DNA of the CDR3: TGTGCCAGCAGTTGGACAGGAGACACCGGGGAGCTGTTTTTT. This codes for CASSWTGDTGELFF. V gene TRBV6-2 or TRBV6-3 combines with J gene TRBJ2-2; 7 positions agree with TRBD1. The length of the CDR3 is 14 residues. CDR1 is MNHEY, CDR2 SVGEGT, per germline. V trimming: 4 bases; J trimming: 3 bases; junction bases outside the gene matches: 2.

The table lists this clonotype with many counts. The chain recombines TRBV28 with TRBJ1-2; 7 bases fit TRBD1. The V gene end was trimmed by 6 bases and the J gene end by 2 bases; junction bases not matched to a gene: 6. Germline loops: CDR1 MDHEN, CDR2 SYDVKM. The CDR3 is 14 amino acids. The CDR3 sequence: CASRRTGSNYGYTF. DNA of the CDR3: TGTGCCAGCAGAAGGACAGGCTCAAACTATGGCTACACCTTC.

This sequence joins TRBV28 and TRBJ2-1; 11 bases are a match to TRBD2. The CDR3 loop spans 13 amino acids. Germline CDR1 MDHEN, CDR2 SYDVKM. With 8 bases clipped from V and 8 bases from J, the junction kept 5 bases outside the gene matches. The CDR3 loop reads CASLAGGLDEQFF. The CDR3 bases are TGTGCCAGCTTAGCGGGGGGGCTGGATGAGCAGTTCTTC.

This clonotype was detected many times. J is TRBJ2-2 and V is TRBV7-8; the D is unclear. The CDR3 covers 15 residues. The germline V and J ends were trimmed by 5 bases and 4 bases, with 14 bases remaining between them. Germline-derived CDR1 and CDR2 are SGHVS and FQNEAQ. CDR3 sequence reads: CASSRRPVPTGELFF. CDR3 nucleotides: TGTGCCAGCAGCCGCCGTCCGGTTCCCACCGGGGAGCTGTTTTTT.

This clonotype was recorded at least ten times. The V and J genes are TRBV5-6 and TRBJ2-7; D is undetermined. Trimming took 3 bases from V and 4 from J, leaving 5 bases between them. The CDR3 spans 11 residues. Germline V lookup: CDR1 SGHDT, CDR2 YYEEEE. In DNA, the CDR3 is TGTGCCAGCAGCTCGCGTTACGAGCAGTACTTC. Protein product: CASSSRYEQYF.

This clonotype was seen only a few times. The J gene is TRBJ2-5, the V gene TRBV7-9; TRBD2 is a possible D gene (5 bases). Trimming pared 1 base from V and 3 bases from J, leaving 12 bases between. Germline CDR1 is SEHNR and CDR2 is FQNEAQ (reference sequence). The CDR3 is made up of 15 amino acids. CDR3 in DNA: TGTGCCAGCAGCTTAGGGGGAGAGGGTGAAGAGACCCAGTACTTC. This codes for CASSLGGEGEETQYF.

At least ten counts were recorded for this clonotype. This sequence joins TRBV6-5 and TRBJ2-7, with 7 bases matching TRBD1. The J segment lost 1 base and the V segment lost 2 bases, leaving 8 bases of the junction unmatched. CDR1 is MNHEY and CDR2 is SVGAGI in the germline V gene. The CDR3 sequence is 16 residues long. In DNA form, the CDR3 reads TGTGCCAGCAGTTACACCCTGGGACAGCGATCCTACGAGCAGTACTTC. It encodes CASSYTLGQRSYEQYF.

There are many counts of this clonotype. This rearrangement joins TRBV9 to TRBJ2-3; 12 nucleotides align to TRBD2. Germline CDR1 SGDLS, CDR2 YYNGEE. Losses at the gene ends were 4 bases for V and 2 bases for J; bases not matched to a gene: 5. CDR3 size: 16 residues. CDR3 sequence (DNA): TGTGCCAGCAGCATTCGGACTAGCGGGATCACAGATACGCAGTATTTT. This translates into CASSIRTSGITDTQYF.